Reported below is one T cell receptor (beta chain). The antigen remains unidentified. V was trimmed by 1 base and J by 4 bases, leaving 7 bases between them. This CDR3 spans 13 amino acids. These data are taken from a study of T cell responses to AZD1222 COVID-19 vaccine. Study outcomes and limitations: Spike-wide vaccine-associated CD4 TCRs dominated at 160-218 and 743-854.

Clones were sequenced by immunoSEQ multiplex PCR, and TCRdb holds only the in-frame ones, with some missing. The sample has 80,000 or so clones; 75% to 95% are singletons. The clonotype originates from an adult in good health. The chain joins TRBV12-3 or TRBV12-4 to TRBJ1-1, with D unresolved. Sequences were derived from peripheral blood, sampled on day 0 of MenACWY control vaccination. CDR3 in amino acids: CASSLEEGTEAFF. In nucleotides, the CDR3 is TGTGCCAGCAGTTTAGAGGAGGGCACTGAAGCTTTCTTT.